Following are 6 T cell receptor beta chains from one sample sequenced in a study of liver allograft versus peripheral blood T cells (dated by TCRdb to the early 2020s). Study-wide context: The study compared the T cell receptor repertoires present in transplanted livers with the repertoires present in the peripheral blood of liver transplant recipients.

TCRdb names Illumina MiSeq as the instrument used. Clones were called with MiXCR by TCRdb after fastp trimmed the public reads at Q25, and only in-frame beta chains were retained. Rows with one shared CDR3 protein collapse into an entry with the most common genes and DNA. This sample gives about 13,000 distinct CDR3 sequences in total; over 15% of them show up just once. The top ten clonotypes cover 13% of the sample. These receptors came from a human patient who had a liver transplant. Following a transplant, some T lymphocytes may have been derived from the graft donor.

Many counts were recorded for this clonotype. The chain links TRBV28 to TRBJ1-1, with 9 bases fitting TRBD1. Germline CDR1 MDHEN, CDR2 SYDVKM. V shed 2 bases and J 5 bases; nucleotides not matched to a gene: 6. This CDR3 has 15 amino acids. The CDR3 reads CASSLTGQGETEAFF. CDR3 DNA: TGTGCCAGCAGTTTAACGGGACAGGGAGAAACTGAAGCTTTCTTT.

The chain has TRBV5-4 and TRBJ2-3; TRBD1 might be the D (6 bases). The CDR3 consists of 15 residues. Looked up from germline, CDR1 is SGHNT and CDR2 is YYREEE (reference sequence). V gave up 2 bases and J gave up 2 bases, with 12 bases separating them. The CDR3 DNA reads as TGTGCCAGCAGCTTACAGGGCCCTATCACAGATACGCAGTATTTT. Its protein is CASSLQGPITDTQYF.

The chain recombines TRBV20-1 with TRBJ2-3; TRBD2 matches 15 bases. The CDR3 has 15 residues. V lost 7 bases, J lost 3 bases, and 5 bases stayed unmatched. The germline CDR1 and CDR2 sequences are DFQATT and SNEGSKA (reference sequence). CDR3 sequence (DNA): TGCAGTGTACGGACTAGCGGGGGGGCGACAGATACGCAGTATTTT. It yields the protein CSVRTSGGATDTQYF.

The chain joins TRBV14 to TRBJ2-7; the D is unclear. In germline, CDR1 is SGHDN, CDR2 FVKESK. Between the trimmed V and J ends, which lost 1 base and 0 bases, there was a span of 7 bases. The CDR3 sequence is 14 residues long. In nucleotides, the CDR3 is TGTGCCAGCAGCCAAGGGGTTTACTCCTACGAGCAGTACTTC. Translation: CASSQGVYSYEQYF.

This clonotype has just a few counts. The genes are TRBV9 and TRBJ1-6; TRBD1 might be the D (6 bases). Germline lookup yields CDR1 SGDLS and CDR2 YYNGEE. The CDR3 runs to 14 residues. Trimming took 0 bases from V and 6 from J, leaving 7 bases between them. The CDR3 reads CASSVAGVNSPLHF. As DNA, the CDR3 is TGTGCCAGCAGCGTAGCAGGGGTTAATTCACCCCTCCACTTT. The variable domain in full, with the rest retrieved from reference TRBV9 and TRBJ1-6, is DSGVTQTPKHLITATGQRVTLRCSPRSGDLSVYWYQQSLDQGLQFLIQYYNGEERAKGNILERFSAQQFPDLHSELNLSSLELGDSALYFCASSVAGVNSPLHFGNGTRLTVT.

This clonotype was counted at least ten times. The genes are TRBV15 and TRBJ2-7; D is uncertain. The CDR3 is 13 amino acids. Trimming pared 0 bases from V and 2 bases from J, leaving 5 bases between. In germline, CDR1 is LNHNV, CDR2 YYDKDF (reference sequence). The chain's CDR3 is CATSRDSTYEQYF. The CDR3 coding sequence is TGTGCCACCAGCAGAGATAGTACCTACGAGCAGTACTTC.